The 30 T cell receptor beta chains presented below share a single source sample, sequenced in a study of T cells in women clearing cervical HPV infection. Clones were read by immunoSEQ multiplex PCR, and TCRdb kept only the in-frame ones, dropping some. This repertoire comprises around 29,000 clones; its ten largest clones make up about 3%. The sequencing input was blood buffy coat. Receptors originate from a woman between 18 and 70 years old with a cervical HPV16 infection that either progressed to CIN3+ or cleared (not recorded which).

Details on this clone: The junction differs from germline at one of its ends, possibly a read error. Other DNA sequences in the same sample also yield this CDR3. CDR3 loop: CAWGHAGNTIYF. CDR3 DNA, as far as it was read: TGTGCCTGGGGACATGCTGGAAACACT. This chain links TRBV30 with TRBJ1-3; D is perhaps TRBD1 (5 bases). The read falls 3 residues short of the CDR3 end, and the missing part is taken from the germline J gene. The CDR3 runs 12 residues. Germline V lookup: CDR1 GTSNPN, CDR2 SVGIG (reference sequence).

CDR3 DNA, as far as it was read: TGCAGTGTGCGACAGGGCGCGAACACCGGGGAG. Amino acid sequence: CSVRQGANTGE. The whole CDR3 sequence is CSVRQGANTGELFF. The chain carries TRBV20-1 and TRBJ2-2; 7 positions match TRBD1. With the read ending 3 residues before the CDR3 end, the germline J gene is used to fill in that end. The germline V gene encodes CDR1 DFQATT and CDR2 SNEGSKA (reference sequence). The CDR3 runs 14 residues. The trim removed 7 bases at V and 0 bases at J, leaving 5 bases unmatched.

Concerning this clone: The read terminates 3 residues ahead of where the CDR3 ends, so the germline J gene completes it. V usage is TRBV20-1 and J usage is TRBJ2-1; 10 bases agree with TRBD2. With 1 base clipped from V and 7 bases from J, the junction kept 7 bases outside the gene matches. The CDR3 covers 15 residues. In germline, CDR1 is DFQATT, CDR2 SNEGSKA (reference sequence). The CDR3 spells CSARGSSGRGNEQFF. CDR3 bases read: TGCAGTGCTAGAGGCTCTAGCGGGAGAGGTAATGAG.

A remark on this clone: The CDR3 end is not reached by the read, which stops 3 residues before it; the germline J gene fills it in. The V and J genes are TRBV5-6 and TRBJ2-5; D uncertain. There are 13 residues in the CDR3. V was shortened by 2 bases and J by 4 bases, with 9 bases between the two germline ends. CDR1 SGHDT and CDR2 YYEEEE come from the germline V gene. Partial CDR3 DNA: TGTGCCAGCAGCTTTCGGCAGGCAGAGACC. Translating gives CASSFRQAET. The CDR3, in full, reads CASSFRQAETQYF.

For this clone: The sequenced fragment ends 3 residues before the CDR3 boundary, so the rest is inferred from the germline J gene. The J gene is TRBJ2-3, the V gene TRBV6-1, with D perhaps TRBD1 (6 bases). Per germline, CDR1 MNHNS and CDR2 SASEGT. Trimming left V 2 bases short and J 4 bases short, with 10 bases between. CDR3 length equals 14 residues. CDR3 DNA (partial): TGTGCCAGCAGTGAACAGTCAGGGGCAGATACG. Translating gives CASSEQSGADT. The whole CDR3 protein reads CASSEQSGADTQYF.

The CDR3 protein is CSARQPPLAVINNEQFF. The covered CDR3 bases are TGCAGTGCTAGACAACCACCGCTAGCGGTTATCAACAATGAG. The chain uses TRBV20-1 and TRBJ2-1; 7 bases are shared with TRBD2. Sequencing ends 3 residues short of the CDR3 end; the germline J gene provides the rest. Germline loops: CDR1 DFQATT, CDR2 SNEGSKA (reference sequence). The CDR3 is 17 residues long. The J segment lost 5 bases and the V segment lost 2 bases, leaving 15 bases of the junction unmatched.

With respect to this clone: The read falls 3 residues short of the CDR3 end, and the missing part is taken from the germline J gene. The J gene is TRBJ1-5, the V gene TRBV7-7; D not certain. The CDR3 loop spans 12 amino acids. Looked up from germline, CDR1 is SSHAT and CDR2 is FNYEAQ (reference sequence). The CDR3 bases that were read are TGTGCCAGCAGCCTGAGCGGTCCTCCC. Residues: CASSLSGPP. The whole CDR3 reads CASSLSGPPQHF.

CDR3 sequence reads: CASGTGAYGYTF. The covered CDR3 bases are TGTGCCAGCGGGACAGGGGCCTATGGC. This chain connects TRBV7-2 to TRBJ1-2, with 10 positions matching TRBD1. The missing CDR3 end, 3 residues past where the read stops, is filled in from the germline J gene. V lost 8 bases and J lost 4; bases outside the gene matches: 1. Germline V gives CDR1 SGHTA, CDR2 FQGNSA. The CDR3 is 12 amino acids. The full variable domain, rest sourced from reference TRBV7-2 and TRBJ1-2, is GAGVSQSPSNKVTEKGKDVELRCDPISGHTALYWYRQSLGQGLEFLIYFQGNSAPDKSGLPSDRFSAERTGGSVSTLTIQRTQQEDSAVYLCASGTGAYGYTFGSGTRLTVV.

A note on this clone: The read gets to within 3 residues of the CDR3 end, and the germline J gene fills in the rest. The chain has TRBV10-3 and TRBJ1-4; TRBD1 agrees at 10 bases. This CDR3 spans 14 amino acids. Germline V gives CDR1 ENHRY, CDR2 SYGVKD. Trimming at V came to 5 bases and at J to 7 bases, leaving 4 bases not matched to a gene. CDR3 DNA (partial): TGTGCCATCAGTAACCGGGACAGGGGTGAAAAA. Amino acids: CAISNRDRGEK. In full, the CDR3 reads CAISNRDRGEKLFF.

With regard to this clone: With the read ending 3 residues before the CDR3 end, the germline J gene is used to fill in that end. V gene TRBV10-3 combines with J gene TRBJ2-3, with D uncertain. This CDR3 comprises 14 residues. Trimming shortened V by 3 bases and J by 0 bases, and 7 bases separated the two germline ends. Germline V gives CDR1 ENHRY, CDR2 SYGVKD. The CDR3 region is CAISDSSSTDTQYF. The DNA read from the CDR3 is TGTGCCATCAGTGATAGTTCTAGCACAGATACG.

In regard to this clone: The read ends 3 residues early relative to the CDR3; the germline J gene fills the gap. J is TRBJ2-7 and V is TRBV6-4, with D perhaps TRBD2 (6 bases). CDR3 length: 13 amino acids. In germline, CDR1 is MRHNA, CDR2 SNTAGT. Trimming removed 6 bases at V and 4 bases at J, with 13 bases between. The CDR3 bases that were read are TGTGCCAGCAGCCCTGATCGGGGGTACGAG. This codes for CASSPDRGYE. The entire CDR3 protein is CASSPDRGYEQYF.

About this clone itself: Read data end 3 residues before the CDR3 end; the end is taken from the germline J gene. The chain uses TRBV18 and TRBJ1-1; the D is unclear. The CDR3 loop spans 17 amino acids. The germline V and J ends were trimmed by 3 bases and 0 bases, with 17 bases remaining between them. The V gene's germline CDR1 is KGHSH and CDR2 LQKENI. The part of the CDR3 DNA that was read is TGTGCCAGCTCACCGCGGAGCCAGTTGTTTATGAACACTGAA. Its translation: CASSPRSQLFMNTE. The full-length CDR3 reads as CASSPRSQLFMNTEAFF.

Points on this clone: The CDR3 end is not reached by the read, which stops 3 residues before it; the germline J gene fills it in. V is TRBV5-6 and J is TRBJ1-2; TRBD1 agrees at 8 bases. This CDR3 has 14 amino acids. V was pared by 1 base and J by 4 bases, with 3 bases of the junction left unmatched. The germline V gene encodes CDR1 SGHDT and CDR2 YYEEEE. The CDR3 loop reads CASSLSTGVYGYTF. The covered CDR3 bases are TGTGCCAGCAGCTTGTCGACAGGGGTCTATGGC. Full variable domain (outside the CDR3, taken from reference TRBV5-6 and TRBJ1-2): DAGVTQSPTHLIKTRGQQVTLRCSPKSGHDTVSWYQQALGQGPQFIFQYYEEEERQRGNFPDRFSGHQFPNYSSELNVNALLLGDSALYLCASSLSTGVYGYTFGSGTRLTVV.

With regard to this clone: The observed sequence ends 3 residues before the CDR3 terminus, with the missing tail filled in from the germline J gene. This rearrangement joins TRBV20-1 to TRBJ1-2; no clear D. CDR1 is DFQATT and CDR2 is SNEGSKA in the germline V gene (reference sequence). The CDR3 is 16 amino acids. The part of the CDR3 DNA that was read is TGCAGTGCTAGAGATATTAGGACTAGCGGGAGCTACGAC. Translated: CSARDIRTSGSYD. The full CDR3 protein is CSARDIRTSGSYDYTF.

About this clone itself: Coverage ceases 3 residues before the CDR3 finishes, and the germline J gene fills in the end. The J gene is TRBJ1-1, the V gene TRBV10-3, with D possibly TRBD1 on 5 matching bases. This CDR3 region has 13 residues. Germline V gene sequence: CDR1 ENHRY, CDR2 SYGVKD. CDR3 loop: CAISESGLSEAFF. CDR3 DNA, as far as it was read: TGTGCCATCAGTGAGTCGGGGCTAAGCGAA.

As concerns this clone: The DNA ends 3 residues before the CDR3 does, and the rest of the CDR3 is filled in from the germline J gene. The chain carries TRBV5-1 and TRBJ2-5; 9 nucleotides agree with TRBD2. Germline-derived CDR1 and CDR2 are SGHRS and YFSETQ. CDR3 length: 15 residues. V dropped 0 bases and J dropped 5; count of bases not matched to a gene: 5. Partial CDR3 DNA: TGCGCCAGCAGCTTGGCCGTGACTAGCGGCGAGACC. This sequence encodes CASSLAVTSGET. The CDR3, in full, reads CASSLAVTSGETQYF.

A word on this clone: The missing CDR3 end, 3 residues past where the read stops, is filled in from the germline J gene. The chain couples TRBV5-1 to TRBJ2-7; possibly TRBD1 for D (6 bases). The CDR3 has 16 residues. Germline CDR1 SGHRS, CDR2 YFSETQ. Trimming shortened V by 3 bases and J by 6 bases, and 22 bases separated the two germline ends. The covered CDR3 bases are TGCGCCAGCAGCTCGACAGGACAGACTCTACTACGCGAG. This sequence encodes CASSSTGQTLLRE. The CDR3 in full is CASSSTGQTLLREQYF. Variable domain in full (rest from reference TRBV5-1 and TRBJ2-7): KAGVTQTPRYLIKTRGQQVTLSCSPISGHRSVSWYQQTPGQGLQFLFEYFSETQRNKGNFPGRFSGRQFSNSRSEMNVSTLELGDSALYLCASSSTGQTLLREQYFGPGTRLTVT.

Comments on this clone: The sequenced fragment ends 3 residues before the CDR3 boundary, so the rest is inferred from the germline J gene. The gene calls are TRBV29-1 and TRBJ1-2; weak D call: TRBD1 (5 bases). V was cut by 7 bases and J by 4 bases, with 16 bases left in between. CDR1 SQVTM and CDR2 ANQGSEA come from the germline V gene. This CDR3 has 13 amino acids. Partial CDR3 DNA: TGCAGCGACTCAGGGAGGGTGTGCTATGGC. Its protein product is CSDSGRVCYG. The whole CDR3 reads CSDSGRVCYGYTF.

Remarks on this clone: Sequencing ends 3 residues short of the CDR3 end; the germline J gene provides the rest. The chain employs TRBV19 and TRBJ1-2, with 9 nucleotides matching TRBD1. Germline V lookup: CDR1 LNHDA, CDR2 SQIVND (reference sequence). The CDR3 runs to 14 residues. Germline trimming cut 1 base from V and 6 bases from J; bases unmatched to any gene: 3. CDR3 in amino acids: CASSIATGGNGYTF. The CDR3 bases that were read are TGTGCCAGTAGTATAGCGACAGGGGGAAATGGC.

As concerns this clone: The read is 3 residues too short to cover the CDR3 end, so that end is filled in from the germline J gene. The chain links TRBV20-1 to TRBJ2-3, with 11 positions matching TRBD2. The CDR3 is made up of 16 amino acids. V trimming: 6 bases; J trimming: 6 bases; junction bases outside the gene matches: 14. CDR1 is DFQATT and CDR2 is SNEGSKA in the germline V gene (reference sequence). The CDR3 loop reads CSAPKGLAVGTDTQYF. Incomplete CDR3 DNA: TGCAGTGCCCCTAAGGGACTAGCGGTAGGGACGGATACG.

In the case of this clone: The read ends 3 residues shy of where the CDR3 ends; the end is completed using the germline J gene. The chain uses TRBV5-5 and TRBJ2-2; a possible D gene is TRBD2 (5 bases). V was clipped by 1 base and J by 7 bases, with 14 bases between them. Looked up from germline, CDR1 is SGHKS and CDR2 is YYEKEE (reference sequence). CDR3 length: 15 amino acids. CDR3 bases read: TGTGCCAGCAGCTTGTTTGCTAGCAGTATCGGGGAG. Translating gives CASSLFASSIGE. The whole CDR3 protein is CASSLFASSIGELFF.

CDR3 residues: CAWRPTGGPGGGYTF. The sequenced CDR3 bases are TGTGCCTGGAGGCCTACAGGGGGCCCGGGGGGGGGC. The chain recombines TRBV30 with TRBJ1-2, with 9 bases aligning to TRBD1. The read is 3 residues too short to cover the CDR3 end, so that end is filled in from the germline J gene. Germline V gene data show CDR1 as GTSNPN and CDR2 as SVGIG (reference sequence). This CDR3 has 15 residues.

On this clone: The CDR3 end is not reached by the read, which stops 3 residues before it; the germline J gene fills it in. The chain uses TRBV5-4 and TRBJ2-1; TRBD2 agrees at 7 bases. The CDR3 is 12 amino acids. With 6 bases clipped from V and 6 bases from J, the junction kept 3 bases outside the gene matches. Per the germline V gene, CDR1 is SGHNT and CDR2 is YYREEE (reference sequence). CDR3 bases read: TGTGCCAGCAATGGGGGGGGCAATGAG. Translating gives CASNGGGNE. The full-length CDR3 reads as CASNGGGNEQFF.

As regards this clone: Read coverage stops 3 residues before the CDR3 terminus; the germline J gene supplies the remainder. This chain connects TRBV9 to TRBJ2-3; 10 positions match TRBD2. The CDR3 extends over 16 amino acids. In germline, CDR1 is SGDLS, CDR2 YYNGEE. The ends lost 0 bases at V and 2 bases at J; junction bases unmatched: 3. The sequenced part of the CDR3 DNA is TGTGCCAGCAGCGTAGGACTAGCGGGCAACACAGATACG. Protein: CASSVGLAGNTDT. The complete CDR3 protein is CASSVGLAGNTDTQYF. Filled out from reference TRBV9 and TRBJ2-3, the complete variable domain reads DSGVTQTPKHLITATGQRVTLRCSPRSGDLSVYWYQQSLDQGLQFLIQYYNGEERAKGNILERFSAQQFPDLHSELNLSSLELGDSALYFCASSVGLAGNTDTQYFGPGTRLTVL.

Note on this clone: The CDR3 is cut off 3 residues early in the read; its end comes from the germline J gene. The chain uses TRBV7-2 and TRBJ2-7, with 7 bases identical to TRBD2. CDR1 and CDR2 from the germline V gene are SGHTA and FQGNSA. The CDR3 length is 15 residues. V gave up 5 bases and J gave up 0 bases; unmatched junction bases: 7. The part of the CDR3 DNA that was read is TGTGCCAGCAGCCACGGACTAGTCCCCTCCTACGAG. Protein product: CASSHGLVPSYE. The whole CDR3 region reads CASSHGLVPSYEQYF.

On this clone: The read ends 3 residues before the CDR3 terminus; that terminus is restored from the germline J gene. The V and J genes are TRBV2 and TRBJ2-7, with D tentatively TRBD2 (7 bases). V lost 8 bases and J 4 bases, leaving 18 bases between the germline ends. This CDR3 comprises 14 residues. Germline V CDR1 and CDR2: SNHLY, FYNNEI. The CDR3 reads CASSRGAAQYEQYF. The CDR3 DNA, read in part, is TGTGCCAGCTCTCGGGGGGCAGCGCAGTACGAG.

As concerns this clone: The CDR3 is cut off 3 residues early in the read; its end comes from the germline J gene. This chain links TRBV11-3 with TRBJ2-1; D possibly corresponds to TRBD2 (5 bases). V lost 3 bases and J lost 5, with 11 bases in between. The CDR3 runs to 14 residues. Germline loops: CDR1 SGHNT, CDR2 YENEEA. The CDR3: CASSFRGPNNEQFF. The CDR3 bases that were read are TGTGCCAGCAGCTTTCGAGGGCCCAACAATGAG.

Note on this clone: The CDR3 end falls 3 residues outside the read, so it is completed with the germline J gene. V usage is TRBV12-3 or TRBV12-4 and J usage is TRBJ2-1, with D possibly TRBD1 on 6 matching bases. The V end was cut by 6 bases, the J end by 7 bases, with 16 bases between. The CDR3 consists of 14 residues. The CDR3 protein is CASSRRGVKNEQFF. CDR3 bases read: TGTGCCAGCAGCCGCAGGGGAGTGAAGAATGAG.

As to this clone: The read is 3 residues too short to cover the CDR3 end, so that end is filled in from the germline J gene. This sequence joins TRBV7-2 and TRBJ2-2; 7 nucleotides line up with TRBD2. Germline V gene data show CDR1 as SGHTA and CDR2 as FQGNSA. The CDR3 runs 14 residues. Trimming cost V 6 bases and J 1 base; bases outside gene matches: 2. Partial CDR3 DNA: TGTGCCAGCAGGGGGGGGAAGAACACCGGGGAG. It is translated as CASRGGKNTGE. The full CDR3 sequence reads CASRGGKNTGELFF.

As regards this clone: The read finishes 3 residues shy of the CDR3 end, and the germline J gene is used to complete it. V gene TRBV7-2 combines with J gene TRBJ2-2; the match to TRBD2 covers 10 bases. Germline-derived CDR1 and CDR2 are SGHTA and FQGNSA. CDR3 length: 14 residues. V lost 5 bases to trimming and J lost 7 bases; unmatched junction nucleotides: 4. The CDR3 DNA, read in part, is TGTGCCAGCAGCACAGGACTAGCGGTCGGGGAG. Its translation: CASSTGLAVGE. In full, the CDR3 is CASSTGLAVGELFF.